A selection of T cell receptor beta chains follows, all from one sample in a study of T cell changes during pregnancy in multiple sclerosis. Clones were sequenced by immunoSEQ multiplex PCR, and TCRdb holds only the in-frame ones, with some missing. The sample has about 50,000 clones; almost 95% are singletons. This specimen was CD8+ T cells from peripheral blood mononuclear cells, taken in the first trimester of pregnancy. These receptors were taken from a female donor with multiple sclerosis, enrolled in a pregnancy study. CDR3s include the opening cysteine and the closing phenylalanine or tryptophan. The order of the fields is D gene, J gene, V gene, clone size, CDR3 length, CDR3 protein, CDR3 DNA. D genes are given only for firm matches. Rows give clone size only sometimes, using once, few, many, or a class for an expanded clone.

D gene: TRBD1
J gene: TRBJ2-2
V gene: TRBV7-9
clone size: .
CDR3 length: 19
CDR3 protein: CASSLEPALRQGSTGELFF
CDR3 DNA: TGTGCCAGCAGCTTAGAGCCCGCTCTAAGACAGGGGAGCACCGGGGAGCTGTTTTTT

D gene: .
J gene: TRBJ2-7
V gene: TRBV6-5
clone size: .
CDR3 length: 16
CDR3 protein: CASSYSSTEGPYEQYF
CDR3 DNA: TGTGCCAGCAGTTACTCGAGTACTGAGGGTCCCTACGAGCAGTACTTC

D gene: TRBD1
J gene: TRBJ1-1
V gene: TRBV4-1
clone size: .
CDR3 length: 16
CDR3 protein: CASSQAPGQGVAEAFF
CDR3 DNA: TGCGCCAGCAGCCAAGCTCCGGGACAGGGGGTCGCTGAAGCTTTCTTT

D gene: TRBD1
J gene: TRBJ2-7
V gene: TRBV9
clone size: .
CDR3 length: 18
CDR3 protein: CASSEPLMPGQGPYEQYF
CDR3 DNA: TGTGCCAGCAGTGAACCTCTCATGCCGGGACAGGGCCCCTACGAGCAGTACTTC

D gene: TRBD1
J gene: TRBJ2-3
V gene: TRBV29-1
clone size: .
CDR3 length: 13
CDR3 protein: CSARTGSTDTQYF
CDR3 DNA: TGCAGCGCCCGGACAGGGAGCACAGATACGCAGTATTTT

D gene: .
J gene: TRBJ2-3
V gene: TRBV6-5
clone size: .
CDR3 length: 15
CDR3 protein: CASRPQRASTDTQYF
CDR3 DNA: TGTGCCAGCAGACCCCAGAGGGCTAGCACAGATACGCAGTATTTT

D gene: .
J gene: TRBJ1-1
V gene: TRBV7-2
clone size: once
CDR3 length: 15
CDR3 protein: CASSSLGHPNTEAFF
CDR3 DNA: TGTGCCAGCAGCTCACTTGGACACCCGAACACTGAAGCTTTCTTT

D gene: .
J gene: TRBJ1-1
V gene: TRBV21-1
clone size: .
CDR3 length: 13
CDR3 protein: CASSNGGRTEAFF
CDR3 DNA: TGTGCCAGCAGCAATGGGGGCCGGACTGAAGCTTTCTTT

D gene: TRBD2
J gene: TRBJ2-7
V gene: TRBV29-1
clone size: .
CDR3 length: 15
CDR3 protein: CSVEIWGAGEGEQYF
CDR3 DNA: TGCAGCGTTGAAATCTGGGGAGCGGGAGAAGGCGAGCAGTACTTC

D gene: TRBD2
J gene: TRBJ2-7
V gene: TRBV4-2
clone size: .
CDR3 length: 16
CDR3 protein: CASSQELAGLAYEQYF
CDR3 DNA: TGTGCCAGCAGCCAAGAACTAGCGGGCCTAGCCTACGAGCAGTACTTC

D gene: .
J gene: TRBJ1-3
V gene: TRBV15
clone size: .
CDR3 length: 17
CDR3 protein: CGVGGGSRTEVGNTIYF
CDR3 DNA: TGTGGGGTCGGCGGCGGGTCCCGGACAGAAGTGGGAAACACCATATATTTT

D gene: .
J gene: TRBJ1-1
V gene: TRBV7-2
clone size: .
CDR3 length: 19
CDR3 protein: CASSSDRRASPLVYTEAFF
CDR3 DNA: TGTGCCAGCAGCTCGGACAGAAGGGCCTCACCACTCGTTTACACTGAAGCTTTCTTT

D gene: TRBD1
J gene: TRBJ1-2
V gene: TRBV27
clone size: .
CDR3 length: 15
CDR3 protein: CASLSSTGPSYGYTF
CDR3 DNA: TGTGCCAGCCTTTCCTCGACAGGGCCTAGCTATGGCTACACCTTC

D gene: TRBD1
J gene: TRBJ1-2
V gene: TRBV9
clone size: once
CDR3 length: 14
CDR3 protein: CASSGQGALYGYTF
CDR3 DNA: TGTGCCAGCAGCGGGCAGGGGGCCCTCTATGGCTACACCTTC

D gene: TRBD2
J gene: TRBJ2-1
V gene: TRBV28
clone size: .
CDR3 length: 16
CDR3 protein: CASSYRGRGGQGEQFF
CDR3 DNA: TGTGCCAGCAGTTATCGGGGGAGGGGAGGTCAGGGTGAGCAGTTCTTC

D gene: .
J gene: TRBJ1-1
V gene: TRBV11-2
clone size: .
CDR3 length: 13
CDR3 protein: CASINRLNTEAFF
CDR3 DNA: TGTGCCAGCATCAACAGGCTCAACACTGAAGCTTTCTTT

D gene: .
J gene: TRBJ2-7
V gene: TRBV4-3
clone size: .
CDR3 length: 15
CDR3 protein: CASSQEYSTSYEQYF
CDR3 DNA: TGCGCCAGCAGCCAAGAATACAGTACCTCCTACGAGCAGTACTTC

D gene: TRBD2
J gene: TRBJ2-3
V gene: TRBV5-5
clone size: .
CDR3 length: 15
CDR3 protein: CASSGGFSGADTQYF
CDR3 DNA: TGTGCCAGCAGCGGGGGGTTTAGCGGGGCAGATACGCAGTATTTT

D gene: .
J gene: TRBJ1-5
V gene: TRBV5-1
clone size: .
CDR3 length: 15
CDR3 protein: CASSLRPGHHQPQHF
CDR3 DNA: TGCGCCAGCAGCTTAAGACCGGGACACCATCAGCCCCAGCATTTT

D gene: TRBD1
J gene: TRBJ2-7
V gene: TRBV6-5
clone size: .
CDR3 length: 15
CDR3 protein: CASSYSGTGRSEQYF
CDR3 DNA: TGTGCCAGCAGTTACTCCGGGACAGGTCGATCCGAGCAGTACTTC

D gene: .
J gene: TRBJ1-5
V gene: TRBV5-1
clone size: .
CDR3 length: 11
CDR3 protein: CATFFNQPQHF
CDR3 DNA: TGCGCCACCTTTTTCAATCAGCCCCAGCATTTT

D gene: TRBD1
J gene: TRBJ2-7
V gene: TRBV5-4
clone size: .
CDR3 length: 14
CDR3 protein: CASSLGGGNYEQYF
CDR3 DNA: TGTGCCAGCAGCTTAGGGGGCGGCAACTACGAGCAGTACTTC

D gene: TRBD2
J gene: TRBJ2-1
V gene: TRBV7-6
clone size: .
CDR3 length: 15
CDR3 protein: CASSLPRLAGGEQFF
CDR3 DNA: TGTGCCAGCAGCTTACCCCGACTAGCGGGAGGAGAGCAGTTCTTC

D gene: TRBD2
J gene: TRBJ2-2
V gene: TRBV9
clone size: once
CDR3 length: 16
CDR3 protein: CASSVGGGAGTGELFF
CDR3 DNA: TGTGCCAGCAGCGTGGGGGGGGGTGCCGGGACCGGGGAGCTGTTTTTT

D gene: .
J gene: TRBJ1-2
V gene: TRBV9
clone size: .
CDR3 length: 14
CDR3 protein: CASSAWGGNYGYTF
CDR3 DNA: TGTGCCAGCAGCGCCTGGGGAGGGAACTATGGCTACACCTTC

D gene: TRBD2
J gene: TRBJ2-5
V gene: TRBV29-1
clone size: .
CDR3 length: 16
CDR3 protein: CSVEDEGLASQETQYF
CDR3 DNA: TGCAGCGTTGAAGATGAGGGACTAGCTAGCCAAGAGACCCAGTACTTC

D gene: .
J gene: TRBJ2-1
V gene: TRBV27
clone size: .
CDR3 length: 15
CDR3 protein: CASSLSASVSNEQFF
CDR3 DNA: TGTGCCAGCAGTTTATCGGCTAGCGTCTCCAATGAGCAGTTCTTC

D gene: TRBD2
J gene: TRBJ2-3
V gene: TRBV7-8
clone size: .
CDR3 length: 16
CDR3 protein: CASSLVLAGFLDTQYF
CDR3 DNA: TGTGCCAGCAGCTTAGTACTAGCGGGGTTTTTAGATACGCAGTATTTT

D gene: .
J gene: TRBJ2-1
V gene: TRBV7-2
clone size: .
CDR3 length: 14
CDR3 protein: CASSLRGGYNEQFF
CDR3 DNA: TGTGCCAGCAGCTTGCGTGGAGGGTACAATGAGCAGTTCTTC

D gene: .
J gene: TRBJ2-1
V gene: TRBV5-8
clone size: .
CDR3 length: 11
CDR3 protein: CASSLSREQFF
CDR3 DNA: TGTGCCAGCAGCTTGAGCAGGGAGCAGTTCTTC

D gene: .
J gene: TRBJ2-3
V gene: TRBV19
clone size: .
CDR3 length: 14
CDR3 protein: CASSPPGSTDTQYF
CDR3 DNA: TGTGCCAGTAGTCCCCCGGGGTCAACAGATACGCAGTATTTT

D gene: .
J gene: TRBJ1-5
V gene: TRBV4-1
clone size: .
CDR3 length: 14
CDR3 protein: CASSQQISNQPQHF
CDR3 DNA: TGCGCCAGCAGCCAACAGATAAGCAATCAGCCCCAGCATTTT

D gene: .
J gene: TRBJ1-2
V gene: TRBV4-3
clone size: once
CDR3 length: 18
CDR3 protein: CASSHSRLGTHDVYGYTF
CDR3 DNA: TGCGCCAGCAGCCACTCCAGACTCGGGACTCATGATGTATATGGCTACACCTTC

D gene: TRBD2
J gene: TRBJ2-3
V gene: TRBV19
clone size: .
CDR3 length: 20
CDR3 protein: CASASVGTSGGAKETDTQYF
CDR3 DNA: TGTGCCAGTGCTAGCGTCGGGACTAGCGGGGGGGCCAAAGAGACAGATACGCAGTATTTT

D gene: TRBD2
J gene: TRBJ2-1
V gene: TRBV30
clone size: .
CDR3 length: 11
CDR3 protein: CAWGLAGEQFF
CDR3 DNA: TGTGCCTGGGGACTAGCGGGAGAGCAGTTCTTC

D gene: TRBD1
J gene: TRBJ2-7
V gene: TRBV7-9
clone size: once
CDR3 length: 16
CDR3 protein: CASSITGGVYSYEQYF
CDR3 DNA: TGTGCCAGCAGCATAACAGGGGGCGTCTACTCCTACGAGCAGTACTTC

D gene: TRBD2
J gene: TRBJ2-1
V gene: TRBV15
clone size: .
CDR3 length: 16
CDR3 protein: CATSSFLAVAYNEQFF
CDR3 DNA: TGTGCCACCAGCAGCTTTCTAGCGGTGGCCTACAATGAGCAGTTCTTC

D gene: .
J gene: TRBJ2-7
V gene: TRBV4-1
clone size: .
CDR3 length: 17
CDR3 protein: CASSHSQGAQNEYEQYF
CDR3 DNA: TGCGCCAGCAGCCACTCTCAAGGGGCTCAGAATGAATACGAGCAGTACTTC

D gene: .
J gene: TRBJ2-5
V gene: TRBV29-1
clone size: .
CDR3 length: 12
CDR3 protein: CSVPGIQETQYF
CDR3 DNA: TGCAGCGTTCCAGGGATCCAAGAGACCCAGTACTTC